This T cell receptor (beta chain) derives from a study of T cells in localized non-small cell lung cancer. Produced via immunoSEQ multiplex PCR; TCRdb's table is partial and in-frame only. The sample shows roughly 66,000 clones, almost 90% of them seen only once. The length of the CDR3 is 16 residues. Per germline, CDR1 GTSNPN and CDR2 SVGIG (reference sequence). The V and J ends lost 0 bases and 10 bases, in that order; junction bases with no gene match: 12. The sequence was collected from a woman between 35 and 70 years old with stage I lung adenocarcinoma. This specimen consisted of peripheral blood, obtained before any cancer treatment. The chain has TRBV30 and TRBJ2-6; 7 bases fit TRBD2. The CDR3 region is CAWSVEVGGGENVLTF. The CDR3 coding sequence is TGTGCCTGGAGTGTGGAGGTCGGGGGAGGGGAAAACGTCCTGACTTTC.